Below, 28 T cell receptor beta chains from the same sample are listed, as sequenced in a study of preoperative IRX-2 immunotherapy in early breast cancer. TCRdb's copy holds only in-frame clones and misses some; the assay was immunoSEQ multiplex PCR. The table has about 26,000 clones, about three quarters seen once; the top ten hold 6% to 8%. Treatment noted: preoperative locoregional IRX-2 cytokine immunotherapy. Sequencing was performed on lymph node tissue, taken after IRX-2 immunotherapy. The receptors originated from a human donor with breast cancer.

The CDR3 loop reads CASSQFNTEPQHF. The CDR3 DNA is TGCGCCAGCAGCCAATTCAACACAGAGCCCCAGCATTTT. This rearrangement joins TRBV4-1 to TRBJ1-5; D is unclear. Germline loops: CDR1 MGHRA, CDR2 YSYEKL. V was pared by 2 bases and J by 8 bases, with 10 bases between. The CDR3 has 13 amino acids.

The genes are TRBV12-5 and TRBJ2-3; 8 nucleotides match TRBD2. This CDR3 contains 15 residues. Germline V gene data show CDR1 as LGHNT and CDR2 as FRNRAP. The CDR3 spells CASRREGRGTDTQYF. The CDR3 nucleotides are TGTGCCAGCCGTCGGGAGGGAAGGGGCACAGATACGCAGTATTTT. The full variable domain, in which reference TRBV12-5 and TRBJ2-3 provide the parts outside the CDR3, is DARVTQTPRHKVTEMGQEVTMRCQPILGHNTVFWYRQTMMQGLELLAYFRNRAPLDDSGMPKDRFSAEMPDATLATLKIQPSEPRDSAVYFCASRREGRGTDTQYFGPGTRLTVL.

The rearrangement links TRBV30 to TRBJ1-3; D is uncertain. This CDR3 has 13 residues. The V gene lost 4 bases and the J gene lost 0 bases, with 7 bases spanning the gap. Germline V gene data show CDR1 as GTSNPN and CDR2 as SVGIG (reference sequence). This CDR3 reads CAWTRNSGNTIYF. In DNA, the CDR3 is TGTGCCTGGACCCGTAACTCTGGAAACACCATATATTTT.

The chain recombines TRBV19 with TRBJ2-5; D is uncertain. Germline CDR1 reads LNHDA; CDR2 reads SQIVND (reference sequence). The CDR3 totals 19 residues. The V end was cut by 4 bases, the J end by 0 bases, with 24 bases between. The CDR3 loop is CASSRRNLQPSMYQETQYF. The DNA for the CDR3 is TGTGCCAGTAGTAGAAGAAACCTACAGCCGAGCATGTACCAAGAGACCCAGTACTTC.

This chain joins TRBV5-1 and TRBJ2-7; 9 bases fit TRBD1. The length of the CDR3 is 16 residues. The trim removed 5 bases at V and 3 bases at J, leaving 12 bases unmatched. Germline V CDR1 and CDR2: SGHRS, YFSETQ. The CDR3, as DNA: TGCGCCAGCAGGTTACATAACAGGGGGCTATTCTACGAGCAGTACTTC. This translates into CASRLHNRGLFYEQYF.

This clone ranks as medium-sized (0.01 to 0.1%). Within the sample, other DNA sequences also encode this same CDR3. V gene TRBV18 combines with J gene TRBJ2-7; a weak D match, TRBD1 (5 bases). The CDR3 extends over 13 amino acids. The V end lost 3 bases, the J end lost 3 bases, and 9 bases lay between the germline ends. Germline V CDR1 and CDR2: KGHSH, LQKENI. The CDR3 here is CASSPQGGYEQYF. Written as DNA, the CDR3 is TGTGCCAGCTCACCGCAGGGTGGCTACGAGCAGTACTTC.

This rearrangement joins TRBV7-7 to TRBJ2-3, with 15 bases identical to TRBD2. With 5 bases clipped from V and 6 bases from J, the junction kept 9 bases outside the gene matches. The CDR3 runs 17 residues. Germline CDR1 and CDR2: SSHAT and FNYEAQ (reference sequence). DNA for the CDR3: TGTGCCAGCAGCGACGCCGGGACTAGCGGGAGGTGGGATACGCAGTATTTT. It encodes CASSDAGTSGRWDTQYF. Filled out from reference TRBV7-7 and TRBJ2-3, the complete variable domain reads GAGVSQSPRYKVTKRGQDVTLRCDPISSHATLYWYQQALGQGPEFLTYFNYEAQPDKSGLPSDRFSAERPEGSISTLTIQRTEQRDSAMYRCASSDAGTSGRWDTQYFGPGTRLTVL.

CDR3 coding DNA: TGTGCCAGTAGTATAGAGTTAGGGAGCCACACTGAAGCTTTCTTT. It yields the protein CASSIELGSHTEAFF. The chain joins TRBV19 to TRBJ1-1; D gene ambiguous. Trimming took 0 bases from V and 3 from J, leaving 11 bases between them. CDR1 and CDR2 (germline): LNHDA, SQIVND (reference sequence). This CDR3 region has 15 residues.

The V call is TRBV25-1, the J call TRBJ2-3; TRBD1 agrees at 11 bases. This CDR3 is built from 16 residues. V shed 1 base and J 5 bases; nucleotides not matched to a gene: 5. The V gene's germline CDR1 is MGHDK and CDR2 SYGVNS. The CDR3 coding sequence is TGTGCCAGCAGTGAATGGACAGGGGGCGTTCAAGATACGCAGTATTTT. It is translated as CASSEWTGGVQDTQYF.

J is TRBJ2-1 and V is TRBV6-8; D might be TRBD1 (6 bases). The CDR3 has 13 amino acids. V was clipped by 5 bases and J by 3 bases, with 8 bases between them. CDR1 and CDR2 (germline): MNHGY, SAAAGT. The CDR3 reads CASSGQRYNEQFF. DNA of the CDR3: TGTGCCAGCAGTGGACAGCGCTACAATGAGCAGTTCTTC.

The table lists this clone with a count of one. The chain uses TRBV19 and TRBJ2-3; TRBD2 agrees at 7 bases. Unmatched junction bases numbered 11, after V lost 9 bases and J lost 2 bases. Germline V gene data show CDR1 as LNHDA and CDR2 as SQIVND (reference sequence). The CDR3 has 15 amino acids. As DNA, the CDR3 is TGTGCCAGCGAGAGAAGCGGGAAGCCCACAGATACGCAGTATTTT. It encodes CASERSGKPTDTQYF.

The gene calls are TRBV10-2 and TRBJ2-7; D gene unclear. CDR1 WSHSY and CDR2 SAAADI come from the germline V gene. CDR3 length: 12 residues. Trimming took 0 bases from V and 3 from J, leaving 3 bases between them. The DNA for the CDR3 is TGCGCCAGCAGTGAGTCGTACTACGAGCAGTACTTC. Protein product: CASSESYYEQYF.

The V gene is TRBV18, the J gene TRBJ2-7; a possible D gene is TRBD2 (6 bases). With 2 bases removed from V and 2 bases from J, the gap between germline ends came to 13 bases. Germline CDR1 and CDR2: KGHSH and LQKENI. The CDR3 contains 15 residues. CDR3 amino acids: CASSPYYRTTYEQYF. The DNA of the CDR3 is TGTGCCAGCTCACCATACTATAGGACTACCTACGAGCAGTACTTC. Supplemented by reference TRBV18 and TRBJ2-7, the full variable domain reads NAGVMQNPRHLVRRRGQEARLRCSPMKGHSHVYWYRQLPEEGLKFMVYLQKENIIDESGMPKERFSAEFPKEGPSILRIQQVVRGDSAAYFCASSPYYRTTYEQYFGPGTRLTVT.

V and J are TRBV11-3 and TRBJ2-3; 10 nucleotides agree with TRBD2. This CDR3 has 16 amino acids. With V trimmed by 5 bases and J by 2 bases, 7 bases remained unmatched. The germline CDR1 and CDR2 sequences are SGHNT and YENEEA. The CDR3 is CASSPRTSGLTDTQYF. Here the CDR3 DNA reads TGTGCCAGCAGCCCCCGGACTAGCGGACTCACAGATACGCAGTATTTT.

Only one count was recorded for this clone. V usage is TRBV5-1 and J usage is TRBJ1-4; tentatively, D is TRBD1 (5 bases). CDR1 and CDR2 (germline): SGHRS, YFSETQ. This CDR3 is 15 amino acids long. Trimming left V 4 bases short and J 4 bases short, with 14 bases between. CDR3 nucleotides: TGCGCCAGCAGCAACGGACAAGCCCTTAATGAAAAACTGTTTTTT. This codes for CASSNGQALNEKLFF. Full variable domain (outside the CDR3, taken from reference TRBV5-1 and TRBJ1-4): KAGVTQTPRYLIKTRGQQVTLSCSPISGHRSVSWYQQTPGQGLQFLFEYFSETQRNKGNFPGRFSGRQFSNSRSEMNVSTLELGDSALYLCASSNGQALNEKLFFGSGTQLSVL.

The chain combines TRBV6-8 with TRBJ2-2; 12 nucleotides match TRBD2. The CDR3 totals 18 residues. V gave up 7 bases and J gave up 0 bases; unmatched junction bases: 9. Germline CDR1 MNHGY, CDR2 SAAAGT. The CDR3 coding sequence is TGTGCCAGCACCAAGGGGCTAGCGGGAGGGCCGAACACCGGGGAGCTGTTTTTT. Translation gives CASTKGLAGGPNTGELFF.

The V call is TRBV11-3, the J call TRBJ2-1; D tentatively reads TRBD1 or TRBD2 (5 bases each). Trimming left V 5 bases short and J 0 bases short, with 11 bases between. The CDR3 runs 15 residues. Germline V gives CDR1 SGHNT, CDR2 YENEEA. The CDR3 spells CASSQGRTSYNEQFF. CDR3 in DNA: TGTGCCAGCAGCCAGGGACGGACCTCCTACAATGAGCAGTTCTTC.

The chain uses TRBV2 and TRBJ1-2, with D possibly matching TRBD1 (6 bases). In germline, CDR1 is SNHLY, CDR2 FYNNEI. Between the trimmed V and J ends, which lost 6 bases and 0 bases, there was a span of 14 bases. This CDR3 has 15 residues. In DNA form, the CDR3 reads TGTGCCAGCAGCGAAACAGGGATTCCTAACTATGGCTACACCTTC. Residues: CASSETGIPNYGYTF. Using reference TRBV2 and TRBJ1-2 for the parts outside the CDR3, the full variable domain is EPEVTQTPSHQVTQMGQEVILRCVPISNHLYFYWYRQILGQKVEFLVSFYNNEISEKSEIFDDQFSVERPDGSNFTLKIRSTKLEDSAMYFCASSETGIPNYGYTFGSGTRLTVV.

V is TRBV10-2 and J is TRBJ2-7, with D perhaps given as TRBD1 or TRBD2 (5 bases each). V lost 2 bases to trimming and J lost 4 bases, with 18 bases between them. This CDR3 is built from 16 residues. Looked up from germline, CDR1 is WSHSY and CDR2 is SAAADI. CDR3 in amino acids: CASSEPRGPSAYEQYF. CDR3 bases: TGCGCCAGCAGTGAGCCGAGGGGCCCATCGGCATACGAGCAGTACTTC.

This chain uses TRBV19 with TRBJ2-2; TRBD1 matches at 7 bases. CDR1 and CDR2 (germline): LNHDA, SQIVND (reference sequence). The CDR3 totals 15 residues. J was trimmed by 5 bases and V by 3 bases; bases with no gene match: 6. DNA for the CDR3: TGTGCCAGTAGTATTAGGGGGCTATATACCGGGGAGCTGTTTTTT. Residues: CASSIRGLYTGELFF.

This CDR3 is CASSPREKLFF. In DNA, the CDR3 is TGTGCTAGCAGCCCCCGGGAAAAACTGTTTTTT. This chain links TRBV12-5 with TRBJ1-4; D is unclear. The CDR3 is 11 residues long. V shed 9 bases and J shed 8 bases, with 10 bases lying between them. The V gene's germline CDR1 is LGHNT and CDR2 FRNRAP. Looking up the rest from reference TRBV12-5 and TRBJ1-4 gives the full variable domain: DARVTQTPRHKVTEMGQEVTMRCQPILGHNTVFWYRQTMMQGLELLAYFRNRAPLDDSGMPKDRFSAEMPDATLATLKIQPSEPRDSAVYFCASSPREKLFFGSGTQLSVL.

This chain connects TRBV15 to TRBJ1-2; 10 bases line up with TRBD1. This CDR3 is built from 14 residues. Germline lookup yields CDR1 LNHNV and CDR2 YYDKDF (reference sequence). V shed 3 bases and J 7 bases; nucleotides not matched to a gene: 5. The CDR3 DNA follows: TGTGCCACCAGCAGGGACAGGGGGTACGGTGGCTACACCTTC. The encoded protein is CATSRDRGYGGYTF.

The chain couples TRBV10-2 to TRBJ2-7; 12 bases match TRBD2. Germline V gene sequence: CDR1 WSHSY, CDR2 SAAADI. The trim removed 9 bases at V and 3 bases at J, leaving 3 bases unmatched. The CDR3 runs 13 residues. The CDR3 nucleotides are TGCGCCAGTTCTAGCGGGAGGGTCTACGAGCAGTACTTC. This translates into CASSSGRVYEQYF.

The chain is built from TRBV28 and TRBJ2-3; 9 bases fit TRBD1. V lost 6 bases, J lost 1 base, and 5 bases stayed unmatched. Germline V CDR1 and CDR2: MDHEN, SYDVKM. The CDR3 loop spans 15 amino acids. The CDR3 region is CASRDRGMGTDTQYF. The CDR3 coding sequence is TGTGCCAGCAGAGACAGGGGGATGGGCACAGATACGCAGTATTTT.

The genes are TRBV6-8 and TRBJ1-1, with TRBD1 matching 9 bases. With 8 bases clipped from V and 1 base from J, the junction kept 8 bases outside the gene matches. The CDR3 has 15 residues. Germline assignment: CDR1 MNHGY and CDR2 SAAAGT. The CDR3 nucleotides read TGTGCCAGCCATCCCGGACAGGGGAGGAACACTGAAGCTTTCTTT. This translates into CASHPGQGRNTEAFF.

V gene TRBV12-5 combines with J gene TRBJ2-1; TRBD2 agrees at 16 bases. From germline, CDR1 is LGHNT and CDR2 FRNRAP. The CDR3 runs to 16 residues. The trim removed 5 bases at V and 2 bases at J, leaving 0 bases unmatched. The CDR3 region is CASGGTSGRAYNEQFF. The CDR3 DNA sequence: TGTGCTAGTGGTGGGACTAGCGGGAGGGCCTACAATGAGCAGTTCTTC.

The chain joins TRBV7-6 to TRBJ2-5, with D perhaps given as TRBD1 or TRBD2 (5 bases each). From germline, CDR1 is SGHVS and CDR2 FNYEAQ. V lost 1 base and J 1 base, leaving 7 bases between the germline ends. This CDR3 comprises 14 residues. The CDR3 sequence is CASSLVGTQETQYF. The CDR3, as DNA: TGTGCCAGCAGCTTAGTGGGGACCCAAGAGACCCAGTACTTC.

The chain has TRBV28 and TRBJ2-3, with 7 nucleotides matching TRBD2. V shed 4 bases, J shed 3 bases, and the junction held 10 bases outside the gene matches. The V gene's germline CDR1 is MDHEN and CDR2 SYDVKM. CDR3 length: 16 amino acids. The CDR3 loop reads CASSSPLGEGTDTQYF. DNA for the CDR3: TGTGCCAGCAGTTCCCCCCTGGGGGAGGGAACAGATACGCAGTATTTT.